This TCR beta chain was captured by sequencing in a study of T cells in narcolepsy. Overall study context: Donors had narcolepsy type 1 or type 2, or were healthy controls. Whole-study findings and limits: Autoreactive HCRT-specific and TRIB2-specific clonotypes were marked in same-patient CSF-versus-blood CD4+ comparisons.

Points on this clone: Antigen: not known.

The length of the CDR3 is 13 residues. CDR1 MNHNS and CDR2 SASEGT come from the germline V gene. V was pared by 4 bases and J by 1 base, with 7 bases between. The method was immunoSEQ multiplex PCR; TCRdb's version includes in-frame clones alone and lacks a portion of them. The sample gives about 30,000 clones, around 86% of which show up once; 0.5% to 0.85% is in the top ten. V is TRBV6-1 and J is TRBJ1-1, with a weak D call TRBD1 (5 bases). This TCR came from a human donor in good health. Input material: memory (CD45RA-) CD4+ T cells from blood. This chain's CDR3 is CASSVGANTEAFF. Written as DNA, the CDR3 is TGTGCCAGCAGTGTAGGGGCGAACACTGAAGCTTTCTTT.